This T cell receptor (beta chain) was found in a study of shared clonotypes between healthy human individuals. The germline gives CDR1 SGHTA, CDR2 FQGTGA. The CDR3 has 14 residues. The V end lost 2 bases, the J end lost 2 bases, and 10 bases lay between the germline ends. Only in-frame clones appear in the TCRdb table, and some are missing; sequencing was by immunoSEQ multiplex PCR. The data contain roughly 660,000 clones, 90% of them singletons. The specimen sequenced was memory CD8+ T cells from PBMCs. Sample subset: CD45RO+ cells pooled with CCR7-negative TemRA cells. The source is a man between 18 and 29 years old in good health. Some clones in this sample may be carry-over from other donors' samples. This chain uses TRBV7-3 with TRBJ2-7; D may match TRBD1 or TRBD2 (5 bases each). The CDR3 DNA is TGTGCCAGCAGCTTACTGGGGACCCCCTACGAGCAGTACTTC. This translates into CASSLLGTPYEQYF.